This passage covers 24 T cell receptor beta chains from one sample sequenced in a study of blood T cell repertoires in COVID-19. Repertoires were generated with immunoSEQ multiplex PCR, while TCRdb's copy carries only in-frame clones and drops some. The table shows about 270,000 clones, with 86% occurring only once. Sequences were obtained from peripheral blood. Receptors were obtained from a man between 40 and 49 years old with active or convalescent COVID-19.

The chain links TRBV19 to TRBJ2-1; TRBD2 aligns across 8 bases. The CDR3 sequence is 12 residues long. From germline, CDR1 is LNHDA and CDR2 SQIVND (reference sequence). Trimming at V came to 3 bases and at J to 15 bases, leaving 7 bases not matched to a gene. This CDR3 is CASSIDGRARFF. CDR3 coding DNA: TGTGCCAGTAGTATTGACGGGAGGGCCCGGTTCTTC.

The chain is built from TRBV4-2 and TRBJ2-7; the D is unclear. Trimming took off 3 bases at V and 0 bases at J, with 9 bases between the two ends. The CDR3 runs to 14 residues. Germline CDR1 LGHNA, CDR2 YNFKEQ. The CDR3 nucleotides read TGTGCCAGCAGCCAGGGTGCAGGCTCCTACGAGCAGTACTTC. Protein: CASSQGAGSYEQYF.

This clone was observed a handful of times. In nucleotides, the CDR3 is TGCGCCAGCAGCCGAATACAGGGCGAAGCTTTCTTT. It yields the protein CASSRIQGEAFF. The chain combines TRBV5-1 with TRBJ1-1; weak D call: TRBD1 (6 bases). This CDR3 region has 12 residues. The V and J ends lost 4 bases and 8 bases respectively, with 12 bases between them. Per the germline V gene, CDR1 is SGHRS and CDR2 is YFSETQ.

CDR3 bases: TGTGCCAGCAGCACCCGTGAGGTCGCCCTTTCCCGCTATAATTCACCCCTCCACTTT. This sequence encodes CASSTREVALSRYNSPLHF. The rearrangement joins TRBV3-1 (or the pseudogene TRBV3-2) to TRBJ1-6; D is uncertain. Germline CDR1 and CDR2: LGHDT and YNNKEL (reference sequence). V lost 5 bases to trimming and J lost 3 bases, with 23 bases between them. The CDR3 covers 19 residues.

This clone came up once. The J gene is TRBJ2-1, the V gene TRBV24-1; 8 bases are shared with TRBD1. Per germline, CDR1 KGHDR and CDR2 SFDVKD. The CDR3 extends over 15 amino acids. V gave up 1 base and J gave up 7 bases; unmatched junction bases: 5. The CDR3 coding sequence is TGTGCCACCAGTGATTTCTCAGGGGGCGGGAATGAGCAGTTCTTC. Protein sequence: CATSDFSGGGNEQFF.

The chain employs TRBV4-1 and TRBJ2-1, with 9 bases matching TRBD1. The germline V gene has CDR1 MGHRA and CDR2 YSYEKL. The CDR3 covers 16 residues. V dropped 0 bases and J dropped 4; count of bases not matched to a gene: 4. The CDR3 DNA sequence: TGCGCCAGCAGCCAAGACCTGGACAGGGGTTACAATGAGCAGTTCTTC. This sequence encodes CASSQDLDRGYNEQFF.

The V call is TRBV18, the J call TRBJ2-5, with a tentative D call TRBD1 (5 bases). CDR3 size: 13 residues. Germline CDR1 reads KGHSH; CDR2 reads LQKENI. Trimming stripped 3 bases from V and 1 base from J, with 6 bases between. DNA of the CDR3: TGTGCCAGCTCACCCGACAGCCAAGAGACCCAGTACTTC. This encodes CASSPDSQETQYF.

The chain employs TRBV5-4 and TRBJ2-2; D not resolved. Germline V gives CDR1 SGHNT, CDR2 YYREEE (reference sequence). V was cut by 1 base and J by 0 bases, with 7 bases left in between. This CDR3 is built from 15 residues. The CDR3 protein is CASSLHSPNTGELFF. The CDR3 region has the DNA TGTGCCAGCAGCTTGCACAGTCCGAACACCGGGGAGCTGTTTTTT.

This sequence joins TRBV6-5 and TRBJ1-1; D ambiguous. V lost 6 bases to trimming and J lost 1 base, with 15 bases between them. The CDR3 is 15 amino acids. Per the germline V gene, CDR1 is MNHEY and CDR2 is SVGAGI. As DNA, the CDR3 is TGTGCCAGCAGGAACGGTGGAGCCTCGAACACTGAAGCTTTCTTT. Encoded protein: CASRNGGASNTEAFF.

The gene calls are TRBV9 and TRBJ2-3; 7 bases are shared with TRBD2. Germline V gives CDR1 SGDLS, CDR2 YYNGEE. Trimming took 4 bases from V and 2 from J; bases not matched to a gene: 10. This CDR3 contains 16 residues. Here the CDR3 DNA reads TGTGCCAGCAGCCCCCGTCTAGCGGACTACACAGATACGCAGTATTTT. It yields the protein CASSPRLADYTDTQYF.

This chain uses TRBV29-1 with TRBJ2-7, with D possibly matching TRBD2 (5 bases). CDR1 is SQVTM and CDR2 is ANQGSEA in the germline V gene. V was cut by 4 bases and J by 2 bases, with 15 bases left in between. The CDR3 runs to 14 residues. The CDR3 region has the DNA TGCAGCGTTGGATCCCGGGGTACGACCTACGAGCAGTACTTC. It translates to CSVGSRGTTYEQYF.

The chain has TRBV11-3 and TRBJ2-7; the match to TRBD1 covers 7 bases. J was trimmed by 1 base and V by 6 bases; bases with no gene match: 9. This CDR3 has 15 amino acids. Germline-derived CDR1 and CDR2 are SGHNT and YENEEA. The CDR3 DNA follows: TGTGCCAGCAGTCCCGGGACAGATATTTCCTACGAGCAGTACTTC. This sequence encodes CASSPGTDISYEQYF.

The rearrangement joins TRBV28 to TRBJ2-3, with 10 bases aligning to TRBD1. V dropped 6 bases and J dropped 5; count of bases not matched to a gene: 8. The CDR3 has 15 residues. CDR1 and CDR2 (germline): MDHEN, SYDVKM. The CDR3 reads CASSVTGTGVDTQYF. The CDR3 bases are TGTGCCAGCAGCGTTACCGGGACAGGGGTAGATACGCAGTATTTT. Filled out from reference TRBV28 and TRBJ2-3, the complete variable domain reads DVKVTQSSRYLVKRTGEKVFLECVQDMDHENMFWYRQDPGLGLRLIYFSYDVKMKEKGDIPEGYSVSREKKERFSLILESASTNQTSMYLCASSVTGTGVDTQYFGPGTRLTVL.

This chain's CDR3 is CASSVSGTETQYF. The CDR3 DNA is TGTGCCAGCAGCGTAAGTGGCACAGAGACCCAGTACTTC. The V gene is TRBV9, the J gene TRBJ2-5; D is ambiguous. The CDR3 is made up of 13 amino acids. V was shortened by 1 base and J by 4 bases, with 8 bases between the two germline ends. Germline values: CDR1 SGDLS, CDR2 YYNGEE.

CDR3 sequence (DNA): TGTGCCAGCAGTTACTCGTTAGCAACTAATGAAAAACTGTTTTTT. As protein: CASSYSLATNEKLFF. The gene calls are TRBV6-6 and TRBJ1-4; D gene ambiguous. The CDR3 is 15 amino acids. The V gene lost 0 bases and the J gene lost 0 bases, with 5 bases spanning the gap. Germline lookup yields CDR1 MNHNY and CDR2 SVGAGI (reference sequence).

In DNA form, the CDR3 reads TGTGCCAGCAGTTGGGGGGGTAATGAGCAGTTCTTC. Translated: CASSWGGNEQFF. The genes are TRBV7-9 and TRBJ2-1; TRBD2 aligns across 7 bases. Trimming took 6 bases from V and 7 from J; bases not matched to a gene: 3. Germline assignment: CDR1 SEHNR and CDR2 FQNEAQ (reference sequence). The CDR3 has 12 residues. The full variable domain, rest sourced from reference TRBV7-9 and TRBJ2-1, is DTGVSQNPRHKITKRGQNVTFRCDPISEHNRLYWYRQTLGQGPEFLTYFQNEAQLEKSRLLSDRFSAERPKGSFSTLEIQRTEQGDSAMYLCASSWGGNEQFFGPGTRLTVL.

The V gene is TRBV27, the J gene TRBJ1-2; TRBD1 matches at 7 bases. This CDR3 contains 15 residues. Germline assignment: CDR1 MNHEY and CDR2 SMNVEV (reference sequence). V trimming: 2 bases; J trimming: 3 bases; junction bases outside the gene matches: 6. The CDR3 spells CASSLQGDSHYGYTF. CDR3 sequence (DNA): TGTGCCAGCAGTTTACAGGGGGACAGCCACTATGGCTACACCTTC.

The rearrangement links TRBV9 to TRBJ2-3; 9 bases align to TRBD2. CDR3 length: 17 residues. Per germline, CDR1 SGDLS and CDR2 YYNGEE. J lost 2 bases, V lost 6 bases, and 13 bases had no gene match. The CDR3 region is CASTKFPASGTTDTQYF. In nucleotides, the CDR3 is TGTGCCAGCACCAAATTCCCGGCTAGCGGGACCACAGATACGCAGTATTTT.

This clone appeared a single time. The J gene is TRBJ2-1, the V gene TRBV7-9, with 14 bases fitting TRBD2. Germline V gives CDR1 SEHNR, CDR2 FQNEAQ (reference sequence). After removal of 5 bases from V and 7 bases from J, the junction contained 4 bases not matched to a gene. The CDR3 is made up of 15 amino acids. The CDR3 coding sequence is TGTGCCAGCAGCGCCCGACTAGCGGGGGGGAATGAGCAGTTCTTC. This gives the protein CASSARLAGGNEQFF.

The chain employs TRBV10-3 and TRBJ1-1; possible D gene TRBD1, 5 bases. The CDR3 totals 13 residues. Trimming removed 7 bases from V and 0 bases from J, with 9 bases in between. Germline CDR1 ENHRY, CDR2 SYGVKD. The CDR3 protein is CAITGHLNTEAFF. CDR3 DNA sequence: TGTGCCATCACCGGACATCTGAACACTGAAGCTTTCTTT.

CDR3 nucleotide sequence: TGTGCCAGCAGCTTAAATCTCCCGGGGACTGAAGCTTTCTTT. It yields the protein CASSLNLPGTEAFF. The chain has TRBV7-6 and TRBJ1-1; no clear D gene. Germline V gene lookup returns CDR1 SGHVS and CDR2 FNYEAQ. The CDR3 is made up of 14 amino acids. The ends were cut back, 2 bases at V and 5 bases at J, with 12 bases in the middle.

The rearrangement joins TRBV6-1 to TRBJ2-7; unclear D gene. Trimming took off 0 bases at V and 4 bases at J, with 16 bases between the two ends. This CDR3 contains 16 residues. Germline CDR1 reads MNHNS; CDR2 reads SASEGT. The CDR3 bases are TGTGCCAGCAGTGAAGCATTTAGTGGGCTTAAGTACGAGCAGTACTTC. Translation gives CASSEAFSGLKYEQYF.

V is TRBV30 and J is TRBJ1-1; D ambiguous. The ends were cut back, 8 bases at V and 3 bases at J, with 10 bases in the middle. The V gene's germline CDR1 is GTSNPN and CDR2 SVGIG (reference sequence). This CDR3 is 11 amino acids long. CDR3 loop: CAAGLDTEAFF. For the CDR3, the DNA is TGTGCCGCGGGCTTGGACACTGAAGCTTTCTTT.

The rearrangement joins TRBV3-1 (or the pseudogene TRBV3-2) to TRBJ2-7; 8 nucleotides line up with TRBD2. CDR1 is LGHDT and CDR2 is YNNKEL in the germline V gene (reference sequence). This CDR3 spans 14 amino acids. After removal of 0 bases from V and 10 bases from J, the junction contained 8 bases not matched to a gene. CDR3 nucleotide sequence: TGTGCCAGCAGCCAAGAGGGACTAGAAGGAAATCAGTACTTC. Translation: CASSQEGLEGNQYF.